These T cell receptor beta chains were read from a single sample in a study of T cells expressing NK-cell markers. TCRdb re-called the 5' RACE reads, yielding one record per CDR3 amino acid sequence without DNA. Recorded for this sample: about 390,000 distinct CDR3 sequences. Sequenced: blood T cells: a sorted CD56 or NKG2C T cell subset, CD4+ or CD8+ T cells, or bulk PBMC T cells (not recorded which). These receptors all come from a woman aged 45-60 years in good health. Each CDR3 is given with its conserved first and last residue.

V	J	CDR3
TRBV11-2	TRBJ2-3	CASSSLRGTADTQYF
TRBV11-2	TRBJ2-2	CASSLDGLLNTGELFF
TRBV11-2	TRBJ2-7	CASSKPGTVPYEQYF
TRBV6-1	TRBJ2-3	CASSEGASGRRDTQYF
TRBV6-6	TRBJ2-5	CASRAGAPETQYF
TRBV24-1	TRBJ2-3	CATSELAGVSQYF
TRBV2	TRBJ1-3	CASSTTGTGNTIYF
TRBV19	TRBJ2-1	CASTGWGRLADNEQFF
TRBV27	TRBJ1-1	CASSLSYGTEAFF
TRBV10-3	TRBJ1-2	CAITQPGNYGYTF
TRBV13	TRBJ1-3	CASSPTGDGKKQNTIYF
TRBV24-1	TRBJ2-1	CATSDRGEAYNEQFF
TRBV7-9	TRBJ2-3	CASSLRPGQHTDTQYF
TRBV3-1	TRBJ1-2	CASSGTGSGYTF
TRBV12-3/TRBV12-4	TRBJ2-5	CASVRRTGALETQYF
TRBV5-1	TRBJ1-3	CASSLEGVSGNTIYF
TRBV27	TRBJ2-7	CASSSTGIEQYF